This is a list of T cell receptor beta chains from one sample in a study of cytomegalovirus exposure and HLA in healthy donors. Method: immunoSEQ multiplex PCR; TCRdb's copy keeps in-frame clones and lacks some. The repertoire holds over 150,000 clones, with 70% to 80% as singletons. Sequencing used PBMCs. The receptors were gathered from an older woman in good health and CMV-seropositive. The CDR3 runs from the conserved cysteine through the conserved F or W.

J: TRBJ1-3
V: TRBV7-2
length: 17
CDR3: CASSLAPRITGGNTIYF

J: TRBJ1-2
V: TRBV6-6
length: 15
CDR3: CASSYQSTGLDGYTF

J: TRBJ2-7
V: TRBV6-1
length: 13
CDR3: CASRHPSGPEQYF

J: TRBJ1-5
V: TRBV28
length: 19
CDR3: CASSFPPTGTGGASQPQHF

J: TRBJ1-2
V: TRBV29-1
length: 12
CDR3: CSVSDRAGGYTF

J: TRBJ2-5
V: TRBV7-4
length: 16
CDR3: CASSPGLAGGQETQYF

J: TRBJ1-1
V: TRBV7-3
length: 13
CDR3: CASSPPDRSQAFF

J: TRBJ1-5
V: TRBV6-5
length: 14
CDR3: CASSYDRGSRPQHF

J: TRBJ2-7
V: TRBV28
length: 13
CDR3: CASRLQGVGEQYF

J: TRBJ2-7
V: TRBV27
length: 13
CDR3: CASRSGGTYEQYF

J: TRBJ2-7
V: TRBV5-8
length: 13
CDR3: CASDVFGAYEQYF

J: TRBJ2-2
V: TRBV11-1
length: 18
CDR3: CASSLGGSGQGETGELFF

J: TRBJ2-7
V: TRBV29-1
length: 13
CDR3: CSVGLIEGYEQYF

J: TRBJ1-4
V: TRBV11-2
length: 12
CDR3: CASSPEAGKLFF

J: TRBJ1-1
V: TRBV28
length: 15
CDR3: CASRVTGGLNIEAFF

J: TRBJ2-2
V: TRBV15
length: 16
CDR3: CATSKTGLSGTGELFF

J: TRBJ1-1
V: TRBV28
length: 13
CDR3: CASSLSRADEAFF

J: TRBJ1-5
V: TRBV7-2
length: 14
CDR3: CASSLGGNNQPQHF

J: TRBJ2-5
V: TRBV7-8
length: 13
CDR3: CASSSWGVETQYF

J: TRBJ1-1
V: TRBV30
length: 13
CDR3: CAWSVQGWTEAFF

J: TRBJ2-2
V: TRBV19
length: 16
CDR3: CASSIVGQGVSGELFF

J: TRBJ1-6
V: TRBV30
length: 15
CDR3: CAWNVPGSYNSPLHF

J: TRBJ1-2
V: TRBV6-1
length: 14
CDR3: CASSSPGTGKGYTF

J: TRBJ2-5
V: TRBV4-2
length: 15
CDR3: CASSQARASGETQYF

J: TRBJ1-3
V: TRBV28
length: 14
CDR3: CASSQTIQGNTIYF

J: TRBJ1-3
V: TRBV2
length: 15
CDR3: CASNNFGVPGNTIYF

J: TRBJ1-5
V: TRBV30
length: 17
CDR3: CAWSTGTAGPNGWPQHF

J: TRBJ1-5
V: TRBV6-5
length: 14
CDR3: CASTWDSQGQPQHF

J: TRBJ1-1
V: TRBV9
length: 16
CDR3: CASSVVGGGRDTEAFF

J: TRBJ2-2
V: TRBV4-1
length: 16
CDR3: CASSQFITSDAGELFF

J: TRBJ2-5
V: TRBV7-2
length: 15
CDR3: CASSLASTGGETQYF

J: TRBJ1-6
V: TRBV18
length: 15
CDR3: CASSPPQGENSPLHF

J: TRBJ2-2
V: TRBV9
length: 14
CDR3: CASSVDLAPGELFF

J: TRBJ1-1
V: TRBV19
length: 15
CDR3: CASSTKRQMNTEAFF

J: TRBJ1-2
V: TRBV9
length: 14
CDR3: CASSVVEGGYGYTF

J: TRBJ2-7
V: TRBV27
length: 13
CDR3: CASSFRGGDEQYF

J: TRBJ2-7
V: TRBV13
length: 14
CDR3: CASSYGQGAYEQYF

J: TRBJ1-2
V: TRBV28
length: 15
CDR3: CASSLYGRADYGYTF

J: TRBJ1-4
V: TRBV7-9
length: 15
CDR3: CASSKRTGTNEKLFF

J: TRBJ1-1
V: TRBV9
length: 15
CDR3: CASSPRQGPRTEAFF

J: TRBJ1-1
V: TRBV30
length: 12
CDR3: CAWNWGRTEAFF

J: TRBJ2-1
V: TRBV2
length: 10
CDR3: CASKEDEQFF

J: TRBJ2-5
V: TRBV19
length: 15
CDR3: CASSITSGSYETQYF

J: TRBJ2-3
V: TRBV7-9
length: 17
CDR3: CASSSWRLAGHTDTQYF

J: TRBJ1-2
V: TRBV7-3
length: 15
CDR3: CASSLKGDATYGYTF